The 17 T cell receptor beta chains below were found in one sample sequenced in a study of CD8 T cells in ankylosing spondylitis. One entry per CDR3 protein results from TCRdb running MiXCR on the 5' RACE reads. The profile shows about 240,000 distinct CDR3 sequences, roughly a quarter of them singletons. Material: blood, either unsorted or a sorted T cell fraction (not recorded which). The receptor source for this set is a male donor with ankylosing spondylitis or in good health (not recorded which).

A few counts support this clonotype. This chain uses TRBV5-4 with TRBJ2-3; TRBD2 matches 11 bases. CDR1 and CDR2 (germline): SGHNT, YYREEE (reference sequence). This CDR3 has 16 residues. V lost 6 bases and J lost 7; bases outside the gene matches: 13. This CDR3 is CASTTRAPSGGNTQYF. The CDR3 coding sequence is TGTGCCAGCACCACCCGGGCGCCTAGCGGGGGGAATACGCAGTATTTT. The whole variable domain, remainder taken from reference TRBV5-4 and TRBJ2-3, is ETGVTQSPTHLIKTRGQQVTLRCSSQSGHNTVSWYQQALGQGPQFIFQYYREEENGRGNFPPRFSGLQFPNYSSELNVNALELDDSALYLCASTTRAPSGGNTQYFGPGTRLTVL.

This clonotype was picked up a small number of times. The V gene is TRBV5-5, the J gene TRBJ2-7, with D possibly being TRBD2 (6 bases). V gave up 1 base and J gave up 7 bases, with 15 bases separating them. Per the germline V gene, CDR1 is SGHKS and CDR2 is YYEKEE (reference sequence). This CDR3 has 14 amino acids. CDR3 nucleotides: TGTGCCAGCAGCTTGCCCGGGCCGGGAGTAGAGCAGTACTTC. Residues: CASSLPGPGVEQYF.

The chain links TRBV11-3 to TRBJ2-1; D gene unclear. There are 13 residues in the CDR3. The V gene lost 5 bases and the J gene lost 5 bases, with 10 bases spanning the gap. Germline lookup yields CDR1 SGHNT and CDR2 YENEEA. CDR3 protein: CASSPSVNNEQFF. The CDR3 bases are TGTGCCAGCAGCCCGAGCGTCAACAATGAGCAGTTCTTC.

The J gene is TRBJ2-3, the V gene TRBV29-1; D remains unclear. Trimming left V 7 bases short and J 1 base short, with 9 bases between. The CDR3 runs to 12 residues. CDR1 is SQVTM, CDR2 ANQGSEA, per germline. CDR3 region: CSGKLGTDTQYF. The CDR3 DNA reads TGCAGCGGGAAGCTCGGCACAGATACGCAGTATTTT.

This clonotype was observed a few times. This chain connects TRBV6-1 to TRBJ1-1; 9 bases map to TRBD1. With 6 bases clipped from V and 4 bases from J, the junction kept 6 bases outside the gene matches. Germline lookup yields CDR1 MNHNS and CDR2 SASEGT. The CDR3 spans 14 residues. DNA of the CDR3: TGTGCCAGCAGGCTACAGGGGGCGGGCACTGAAGCTTTCTTT. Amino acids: CASRLQGAGTEAFF.

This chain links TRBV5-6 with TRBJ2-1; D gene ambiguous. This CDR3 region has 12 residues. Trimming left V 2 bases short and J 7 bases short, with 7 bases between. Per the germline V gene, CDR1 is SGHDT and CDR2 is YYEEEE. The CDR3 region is CASSFYSNEQFF. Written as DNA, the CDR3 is TGTGCCAGCAGCTTCTACTCTAATGAGCAGTTCTTC.

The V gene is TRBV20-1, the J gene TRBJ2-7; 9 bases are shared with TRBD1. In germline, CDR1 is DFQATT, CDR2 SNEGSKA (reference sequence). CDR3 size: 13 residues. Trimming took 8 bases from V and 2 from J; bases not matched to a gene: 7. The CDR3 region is CSPGRDRAYEQYF. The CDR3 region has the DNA TGCAGTCCTGGCCGGGACAGGGCCTACGAGCAGTACTTC.

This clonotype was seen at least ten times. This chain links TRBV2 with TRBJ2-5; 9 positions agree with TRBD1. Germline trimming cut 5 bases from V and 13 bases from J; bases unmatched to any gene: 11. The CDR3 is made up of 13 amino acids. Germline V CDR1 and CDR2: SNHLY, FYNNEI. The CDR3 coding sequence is TGTGCCAGCAGTCCGGGACAGGGAAGGGTCGGGTACTTC. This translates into CASSPGQGRVGYF.

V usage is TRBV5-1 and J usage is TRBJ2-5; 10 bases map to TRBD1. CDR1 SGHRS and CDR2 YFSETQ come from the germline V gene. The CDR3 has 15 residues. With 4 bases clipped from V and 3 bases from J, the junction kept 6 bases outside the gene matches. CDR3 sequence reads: CASSPRQGAEETQYF. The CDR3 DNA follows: TGCGCCAGCAGCCCAAGACAGGGGGCGGAAGAGACCCAGTACTTC.

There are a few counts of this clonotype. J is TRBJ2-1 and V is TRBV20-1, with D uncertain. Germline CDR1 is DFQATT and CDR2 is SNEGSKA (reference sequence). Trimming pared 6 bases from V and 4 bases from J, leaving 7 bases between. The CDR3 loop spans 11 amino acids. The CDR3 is CSASTYNEQFF. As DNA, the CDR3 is TGCAGTGCCTCGACGTACAATGAGCAGTTCTTC.

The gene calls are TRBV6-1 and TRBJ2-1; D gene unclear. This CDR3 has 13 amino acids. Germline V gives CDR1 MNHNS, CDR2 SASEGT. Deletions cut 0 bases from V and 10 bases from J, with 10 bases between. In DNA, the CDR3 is TGTGCCAGCAGTGAAGCGGGCATTGAGGAGCAGTTCTTC. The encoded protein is CASSEAGIEEQFF.

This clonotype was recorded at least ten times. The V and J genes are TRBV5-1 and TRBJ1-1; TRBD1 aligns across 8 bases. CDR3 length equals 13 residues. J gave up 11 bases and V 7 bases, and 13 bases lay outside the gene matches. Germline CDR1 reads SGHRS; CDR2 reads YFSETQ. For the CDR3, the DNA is TGCGCCAGCCCCACGGACAGGGCTTGGCGGGCTTTCTTT. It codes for CASPTDRAWRAFF.

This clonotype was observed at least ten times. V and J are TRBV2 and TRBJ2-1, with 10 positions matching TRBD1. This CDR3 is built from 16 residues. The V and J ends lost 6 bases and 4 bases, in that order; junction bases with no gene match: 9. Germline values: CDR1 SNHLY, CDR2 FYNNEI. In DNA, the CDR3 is TGTGCCAGCAGGGTCGGTGGGACAGGGGTTTACAATGAGCAGTTCTTC. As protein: CASRVGGTGVYNEQFF.

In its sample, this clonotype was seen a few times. The CDR3 loop is CSVEQGGDIQYF. The CDR3 bases are TGCAGCGTAGAACAGGGGGGGGACATTCAGTACTTC. The chain joins TRBV29-1 to TRBJ2-4, with D tentatively TRBD1 (8 bases). CDR3 length equals 12 residues. V lost 6 bases and J lost 8, with 14 bases in between. Germline-derived CDR1 and CDR2 are SQVTM and ANQGSEA.

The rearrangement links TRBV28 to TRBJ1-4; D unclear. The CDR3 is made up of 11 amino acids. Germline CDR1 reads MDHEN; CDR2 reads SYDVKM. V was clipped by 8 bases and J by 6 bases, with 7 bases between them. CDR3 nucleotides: TGTGCCAGCCCTGTAGATGAAAAACTGTTTTTT. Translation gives CASPVDEKLFF.

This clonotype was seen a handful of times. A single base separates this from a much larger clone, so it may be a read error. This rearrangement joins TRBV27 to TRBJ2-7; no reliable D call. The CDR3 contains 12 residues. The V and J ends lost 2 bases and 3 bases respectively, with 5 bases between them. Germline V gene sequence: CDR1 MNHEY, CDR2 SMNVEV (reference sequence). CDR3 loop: CASSLKGYEQYF. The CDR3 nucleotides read TGTGCCAGCAGTTTAAAGGGCTACGAGCAGTACTTC.

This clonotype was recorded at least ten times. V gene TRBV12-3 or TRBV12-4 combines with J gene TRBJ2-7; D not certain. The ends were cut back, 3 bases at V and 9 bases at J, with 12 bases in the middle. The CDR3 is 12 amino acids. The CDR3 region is CASSLMPFGQYF. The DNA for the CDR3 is TGTGCCAGCAGTTTGATGCCTTTCGGGCAGTACTTC.